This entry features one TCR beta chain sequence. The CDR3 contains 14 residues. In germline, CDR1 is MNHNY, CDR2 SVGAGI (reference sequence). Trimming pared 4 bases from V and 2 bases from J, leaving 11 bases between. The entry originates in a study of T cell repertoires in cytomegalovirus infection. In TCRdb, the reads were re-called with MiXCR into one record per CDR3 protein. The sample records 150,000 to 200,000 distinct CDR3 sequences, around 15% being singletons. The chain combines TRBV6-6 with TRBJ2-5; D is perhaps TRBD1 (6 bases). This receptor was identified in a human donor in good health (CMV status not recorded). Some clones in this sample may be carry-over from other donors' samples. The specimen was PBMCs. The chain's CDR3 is CASSSGQTQETQYF. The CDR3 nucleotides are TGTGCCAGCAGTTCGGGACAAACTCAAGAGACCCAGTACTTC.